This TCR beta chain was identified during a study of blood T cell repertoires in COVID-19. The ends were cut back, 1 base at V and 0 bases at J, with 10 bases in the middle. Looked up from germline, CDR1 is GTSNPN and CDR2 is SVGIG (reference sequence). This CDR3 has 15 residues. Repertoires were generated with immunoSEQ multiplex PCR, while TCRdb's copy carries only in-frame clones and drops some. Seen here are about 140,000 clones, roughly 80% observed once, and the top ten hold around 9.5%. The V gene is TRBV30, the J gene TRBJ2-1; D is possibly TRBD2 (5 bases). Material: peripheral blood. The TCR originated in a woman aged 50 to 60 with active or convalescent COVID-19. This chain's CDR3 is CAWSGYGDSYNEQFF. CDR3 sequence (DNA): TGTGCCTGGAGTGGATACGGGGACTCCTACAATGAGCAGTTCTTC.